This TCR beta chain came from a study of blood T cell repertoires in COVID-19. Study in general: T cells, B-cell-depleted T cells, or PBMCs provided the cDNA or gDNA that served as material.

As originally analysed: Reference gene primer amplification in the assay estimated nucleated cell counts. Data came from immunoSEQ multiplex PCR; TCRdb stores just in-frame clones and leaves some out. The V and J calls and clone size are taken from that table; D and trimming were inferred from the DNA. Here the sample spans some 170,000 clones, approximately 89% being singletons. CDR1 and CDR2 from the germline V gene are MNHEY and SMNVEV (reference sequence). The CDR3 runs 13 residues. V was pared by 4 bases and J by 0 bases, with 3 bases between. The TCR comes from a woman aged 55-70 years with acute or convalescent COVID-19. The genes are TRBV27 and TRBJ2-2; no clear D gene. Source material: peripheral blood. CDR3 protein: CASSYTNTGELFF. DNA of the CDR3: TGTGCCAGCAGTTATACGAACACCGGGGAGCTGTTTTTT.